This T cell receptor beta chain was identified during a study of read filtering for tumor transcriptome and immune sequencing. CDR3 size: 13 residues. Germline V gene sequence: CDR1 LNHDA, CDR2 SQIVND (reference sequence). Trimming cost V 4 bases and J 7 bases, with 11 bases left between them. Ten or more counts support this clonotype. From around 0.4 ug of RNA, a library with molecular barcoded alpha/delta and beta/gamma adaptors was made. TCRdb fed the reads into MiXCR, producing one record per CDR3 protein. The data contain some 40,000 distinct CDR3 sequences, 12% to 15% of them singletons. The sample consisted of a population of CD138-negative cells sorted from bone marrow. This TCR derives from a donor aged 40 or older with multiple myeloma. The J gene is TRBJ1-5, the V gene TRBV19, with unresolved D. The CDR3 bases are TGTGCCAGTAGTACAACAAAGGCCCAGCCCCAGCATTTT. It translates to CASSTTKAQPQHF.